A single sample gave rise to the 3 T cell receptor beta chains below, sequenced in a study of vaccination and CD4 T cells after COVID-19. Their cognate antigens are unknown. Sequencing of DNA taken from cultured CD4+ T cells relied on the Oncomine TCR Beta short-read assay. A single record per CDR3 protein comes from TCRdb applying MiXCR to the PCR reads. The repertoire holds 15,000 to 20,000 distinct CDR3 sequences, with 25% to 30% as singletons. Treatment described: roughly 11-day PBMC culture with coronavirus spike peptide pools or control peptides (ViraFEST assay). The material sequenced was cultured CD4+ T cells from blood. The source of these receptors is a human donor with COVID-19.

The rearrangement joins TRBV6-1 to TRBJ2-5; no clear D. Germline values: CDR1 MNHNS, CDR2 SASEGT. V gave up 6 bases and J gave up 2 bases, with 19 bases separating them. The CDR3 loop spans 16 amino acids. DNA for the CDR3: TGTGCCAGCAGCACCGACAACCAAGTACTACAAGAGACCCAGTACTTC. This gives the protein CASSTDNQVLQETQYF.

The chain uses TRBV6-2 or TRBV6-3 and TRBJ2-5; D might be TRBD2 (5 bases). V lost 5 bases, J lost 2 bases, and 18 bases lay in between. The germline V gene encodes CDR1 MNHEY and CDR2 SVGEGT. This CDR3 is 16 amino acids long. The CDR3 region is CASSPRGSGIQETQYF. In nucleotides, the CDR3 is TGTGCCAGCAGTCCCCGAGGGAGTGGGATACAAGAGACCCAGTACTTC.

V usage is TRBV9 and J usage is TRBJ1-2, with 7 bases aligning to TRBD1. Germline values: CDR1 SGDLS, CDR2 YYNGEE. V lost 0 bases and J lost 8; bases outside the gene matches: 4. This CDR3 is built from 13 residues. CDR3 loop: CASSVATGTGYTF. CDR3 bases: TGTGCCAGCAGCGTAGCGACAGGGACCGGCTACACCTTC.